These 17 T cell receptor beta chains share one sample of origin, sequenced in a study of T-cell reconstitution after alpha-beta-depleted transplantation in children (dated by TCRdb to the mid-2010s). Library generation was performed with PCR. TCRdb shows the sequencer as Illumina HiSeq 2500. TCR library preparation used molecular barcoding, with unique molecular identifiers applied to normalize quantification of the TCRbeta repertoire. Through fastp at Q25 and MiXCR, TCRdb rebuilt clones from the public reads, retaining in-frame beta chains. Duplicate CDR3 protein sequences are folded into a single record with the most common DNA and genes. The sample profile shows approximately 390,000 distinct CDR3 sequences; under 13% of them were found once. 4.5% to 7% of the sample belongs to the ten largest clones. Sample: PBMCs from the stem cell graft donor, taken from the stem cell graft. The receptors were sampled from a human donor who donated a stem cell graft to a child with acute myeloid leukemia.

The chain couples TRBV11-2 to TRBJ2-7, with D possibly TRBD2 on 6 matching bases. Trimming took off 5 bases at V and 4 bases at J, with 15 bases between the two ends. The CDR3 is 14 residues long. Germline loops: CDR1 SGHAT, CDR2 FQNNGV. CDR3 nucleotide sequence: TGTGCCAGCAGCCCCACATGGGACTTTTACGAGCAGTACTTC. Translating gives CASSPTWDFYEQYF.

This clonotype was detected a few times. The chain uses TRBV20-1 and TRBJ2-4, with 8 bases that match TRBD2. The CDR3 covers 14 residues. Germline V gene data show CDR1 as DFQATT and CDR2 as SNEGSKA (reference sequence). Germline trimming cut 3 bases from V and 6 bases from J; bases unmatched to any gene: 7. In DNA, the CDR3 is TGCAGTGCTAGCGGGAGGGCCTTGAGAAACATTCAGTACTTC. Protein product: CSASGRALRNIQYF.

This clonotype was recorded many times. This chain joins TRBV3-1 and TRBJ2-7; TRBD2 is a possible D gene (6 bases). CDR1 is LGHDT and CDR2 is YNNKEL in the germline V gene (reference sequence). This CDR3 has 13 amino acids. V dropped 1 base and J dropped 4 bases, with 8 bases sitting between them. In DNA form, the CDR3 reads TGTGCCAGCAGCCAAGGGGCGGGATACGAGCAGTACGTC. Protein product: CASSQGAGYEQYV.

The gene calls are TRBV15 and TRBJ2-1; D ambiguous. The germline V gene encodes CDR1 LNHNV and CDR2 YYDKDF (reference sequence). V was trimmed by 0 bases and J by 7 bases, leaving 16 bases between them. The CDR3 has 16 residues. The CDR3 DNA sequence: TGTGCCACCAGCAGAGATCGTGGCAACTTGGGGAATGAGCAGTTCTTC. Translated: CATSRDRGNLGNEQFF.

This clonotype has a handful of counts. J is TRBJ1-6 and V is TRBV15; D is unresolved. CDR3 length: 14 amino acids. Per the germline V gene, CDR1 is LNHNV and CDR2 is YYDKDF (reference sequence). The V end lost 0 bases, the J end lost 7 bases, and 7 bases lay between the germline ends. The chain's CDR3 is CATSREGENSPLHF. The DNA of the CDR3 is TGTGCCACCAGCAGAGAGGGAGAGAATTCACCCCTCCACTTT.

This clonotype appeared many times. The CDR3 loop is CATSRFGNTEAFF. The CDR3 region has the DNA TGTGCCACCAGCAGATTTGGGAACACTGAAGCTTTCTTT. V gene TRBV15 combines with J gene TRBJ1-1; no clear D gene. In germline, CDR1 is LNHNV, CDR2 YYDKDF (reference sequence). Trimming left V 2 bases short and J 1 base short, with 5 bases between. This CDR3 spans 13 amino acids.

This chain uses TRBV20-1 with TRBJ2-1; D ambiguous. CDR3 size: 16 residues. In germline, CDR1 is DFQATT, CDR2 SNEGSKA (reference sequence). V was pared by 5 bases and J by 10 bases, with 27 bases between. The CDR3: CSARPRTPLIIGEQFF. CDR3 nucleotide sequence: TGCAGTGCTCGACCTAGGACCCCCCTTATTATTGGGGAGCAGTTCTTC.

This clonotype was counted a few times. The chain recombines TRBV15 with TRBJ2-3; D uncertain. The V end was cut by 5 bases, the J end by 1 base, with 7 bases between. The CDR3 runs to 13 residues. Germline V lookup: CDR1 LNHNV, CDR2 YYDKDF (reference sequence). In DNA form, the CDR3 reads TGTGCCACCAGCGCGGTAGGCACAGATACGCAGTATTTT. Its translation: CATSAVGTDTQYF.

This clonotype was observed a few times. The chain couples TRBV9 to TRBJ2-3; D remains ambiguous. Germline CDR1 reads SGDLS; CDR2 reads YYNGEE. There are 13 residues in the CDR3. V dropped 4 bases and J dropped 5 bases, with 11 bases sitting between them. CDR3 protein: CASSPRSEDTQYF. CDR3 DNA sequence: TGTGCCAGCAGCCCCCGATCGGAAGATACGCAGTATTTT.

This clonotype has just a few counts. The V call is TRBV7-3, the J call TRBJ2-3; unclear D gene. Looked up from germline, CDR1 is SGHTA and CDR2 is FQGTGA. The CDR3 has 17 amino acids. V was pared by 0 bases and J by 3 bases, with 16 bases between. CDR3 residues: CASSLTPGGWGTDTQYF. For the CDR3, the DNA is TGTGCCAGCAGCTTAACCCCGGGCGGATGGGGAACAGATACGCAGTATTTT.

This clonotype was counted between two and nine times. The rearrangement links TRBV7-9 to TRBJ2-3; 9 bases map to TRBD1. Germline lookup yields CDR1 SEHNR and CDR2 FQNEAQ (reference sequence). CDR3 size: 16 residues. Trimming at V came to 2 bases and at J to 1 base, leaving 4 bases not matched to a gene. The CDR3 region has the DNA TGTGCCAGCAGCTTACGGAACAGGGGGCGCACAGATACGCAGTATTTT. Translated: CASSLRNRGRTDTQYF.

This clonotype turned up a few times. The chain is built from TRBV15 and TRBJ2-5; D unresolved. There are 14 residues in the CDR3. CDR1 is LNHNV and CDR2 is YYDKDF in the germline V gene (reference sequence). Trimming pared 0 bases from V and 2 bases from J, leaving 7 bases between. The CDR3 protein is CATSRDLYQETQYF. DNA of the CDR3: TGTGCCACCAGCAGAGATCTCTATCAAGAGACCCAGTACTTC.

This clonotype was seen repeatedly, ten times or more. V is TRBV20-1 and J is TRBJ1-2; weak D call: TRBD1 (6 bases). The germline gives CDR1 DFQATT, CDR2 SNEGSKA (reference sequence). With 4 bases removed from V and 4 bases from J, the gap between germline ends came to 13 bases. CDR3 length: 13 residues. The CDR3 reads CSATNRASYGYTF. As DNA, the CDR3 is TGCAGTGCTACCAACAGGGCGAGCTATGGCTACACCTTC.

This clonotype was recorded a few times. This sequence joins TRBV7-2 and TRBJ2-3; D is uncertain. V was shortened by 4 bases and J by 2 bases, with 10 bases between the two germline ends. The germline CDR1 and CDR2 sequences are SGHTA and FQGNSA. The CDR3 extends over 14 amino acids. DNA for the CDR3: TGTGCCAGCAGCTCCTCAATGCTCACAGATACGCAGTATTTT. As protein: CASSSSMLTDTQYF.

The chain links TRBV20-1 to TRBJ2-5, with 9 bases lining up with TRBD2. After removal of 4 bases from V and 4 bases from J, the junction contained 7 bases not matched to a gene. The CDR3 consists of 14 residues. Germline CDR1 DFQATT, CDR2 SNEGSKA (reference sequence). DNA of the CDR3: TGCAGTGCTATTCTTGCGGGGGGGATAGAGACCCAGTACTTC. Amino acids: CSAILAGGIETQYF.

J is TRBJ1-6 and V is TRBV6-1; no reliable D call. The length of the CDR3 is 13 residues. With 0 bases removed from V and 10 bases from J, the gap between germline ends came to 7 bases. In germline, CDR1 is MNHNS, CDR2 SASEGT. The DNA of the CDR3 is TGTGCCAGCAGTGAAGCCCTCGACTCACCCCTCCACTTT. Protein product: CASSEALDSPLHF.

This clonotype was seen at least ten times. This chain uses TRBV7-6 with TRBJ1-5, with D uncertain. This CDR3 region has 14 residues. V lost 5 bases to trimming and J lost 0 bases, with 8 bases between them. Per germline, CDR1 SGHVS and CDR2 FNYEAQ. The chain's CDR3 is CASSLGNSNQPQHF. The CDR3 DNA is TGTGCCAGCAGCCTAGGGAATAGCAATCAGCCCCAGCATTTT.